This T cell receptor (beta chain) was recorded in a study of OX40 agonist ivuxolimab in advanced cancers. Repertoires were generated with immunoSEQ multiplex PCR, while TCRdb's copy carries only in-frame clones and drops some. The data contain around 65,000 clones, approximately 91% of them singletons. The CDR3 contains 14 residues. The V gene's germline CDR1 is MGHRA and CDR2 YSYEKL. V was clipped by 1 base and J by 3 bases; unmatched bases: 0. Here the sequenced sample was CD4+ or CD8+ T cells sorted from blood, taken in a trial of the OX40 agonist ivuxolimab. The clonotype originates from an adult with an advanced solid tumor such as melanoma, head and neck, liver or kidney cancer. The rearrangement links TRBV4-1 to TRBJ1-2; TRBD1 matches at 9 bases. CDR3 region: CASSQGTGDYGYTF. CDR3 DNA: TGCGCCAGCAGCCAAGGGACAGGGGACTATGGCTACACCTTC.